This TCR beta chain was captured in a study of CD4 T cells in relation to SARS-CoV-2 and coronaviruses. The unexposed donors gave CD4+ T cells in 2011-2018, prior to COVID-19. CD4+ T cells were isolated from the cells after 10 days of culture. Testing used SARS-CoV-2 S/N and four cold-coronavirus spikes on unexposed-donor CD4+ T cells, cells permitting. Cultures received half-medium IL-2 refreshes on days 3 and 7. V lost 7 bases and J 4 bases, leaving 16 bases between the germline ends. In germline, CDR1 is LGHDT, CDR2 YNNKEL (reference sequence). The CDR3 is 14 residues long. As regards this clone: Its antigen remains unidentified.

Here immunoSEQ multiplex PCR was the method, and the copy in TCRdb shows in-frame clones only, minus some. The sample lists 20,000 or so clones, approximately 75% occurring once. The sequence came from a human donor in good health. Material: CD4+ T cells from PBMCs, cultured in vitro. J is TRBJ1-2 and V is TRBV3-1 (or the pseudogene TRBV3-2); the D gene is possibly TRBD1 (6 bases). This CDR3 is CASTPGQGTYGYTF. CDR3 DNA: TGTGCCAGCACCCCGGGTCAGGGGACCTATGGCTACACCTTC.